This T cell receptor beta chain was captured by sequencing in a study of blood T cell repertoires in COVID-19. This clone is a singleton in its sample. One Seattle source followed patients from active infection through their disease course. In germline, CDR1 is SGHKS, CDR2 YYEKEE (reference sequence). V shed 0 bases and J shed 1 base, with 5 bases lying between them. The CDR3 is 14 residues long. As handled by the study authors: Amplification with reference gene primers provided the estimates of nucleated cell counts. Assay used: immunoSEQ multiplex PCR; TCRdb lists only in-frame clones, some missing. That table furnishes V, J and clone size, whereas the DNA furnished D and trimming. The repertoire holds some 450,000 clones, with 70% to 90% as singletons.

Sequenced material: peripheral blood. The TCR comes from a woman in her forties or fifties with COVID-19, enrolled during active disease. The gene calls are TRBV5-5 and TRBJ1-3; the D gene is possibly TRBD1 (5 bases). The CDR3 coding sequence is TGTGCCAGCAGCTTGGAGGGGTCTGGAAACACCATATATTTT. This encodes CASSLEGSGNTIYF.